The 9 T cell receptor beta chains below come from one sample, sequenced in a study of CD8 T cells in Susac syndrome. With random hexamers, roughly 0.45 to 1 ug RNA was reverse transcribed. TCRdb fed the immunoSEQ multiplex PCR reads into MiXCR, producing one record per CDR3 protein. The data contain 55,000 to 70,000 distinct CDR3 sequences, 85% to 95% of them singletons. Sequencing was carried out using CD8+ T cells from PBMCs. These receptors came from a human donor in good health.

The rearrangement joins TRBV27 to TRBJ2-1; no definite D call. Looked up from germline, CDR1 is MNHEY and CDR2 is SMNVEV (reference sequence). Trimming left V 1 base short and J 7 bases short, with 14 bases between. The CDR3 has 15 amino acids. The CDR3 here is CASSLFPPVRNEQFF. The CDR3 region has the DNA TGTGCCAGCAGTTTATTCCCCCCGGTCCGAAATGAGCAGTTCTTC.

This chain links TRBV19 with TRBJ1-4, with 7 nucleotides matching TRBD1. Unmatched junction bases numbered 6, after V lost 1 base and J lost 7 bases. The CDR3 runs 15 residues. Germline-derived CDR1 and CDR2 are LNHDA and SQIVND (reference sequence). This chain's CDR3 is CASSIVGTASEKLFF. DNA of the CDR3: TGTGCCAGTAGTATAGTAGGGACAGCCTCTGAAAAACTGTTTTTT.

This chain joins TRBV7-9 and TRBJ2-6; TRBD1 agrees at 7 bases. The CDR3 contains 16 residues. The ends lost 4 bases at V and 3 bases at J; junction bases unmatched: 6. The germline CDR1 and CDR2 sequences are SEHNR and FQNEAQ (reference sequence). In DNA, the CDR3 is TGTGCCAGCAGCTGGGACAGCCAAGGTGGGGCCAACGTCCTGACTTTC. It codes for CASSWDSQGGANVLTF.

This clonotype has only a few counts. The J gene is TRBJ2-7, the V gene TRBV6-6; TRBD1 is a possible D gene (6 bases). The CDR3 length is 15 residues. The ends were cut back, 5 bases at V and 0 bases at J, with 14 bases in the middle. Germline V gene data show CDR1 as MNHNY and CDR2 as SVGAGI (reference sequence). The CDR3 is CASSPGTQSSYEQYV. The CDR3 DNA reads as TGTGCCAGCAGTCCCGGGACACAAAGCTCCTACGAGCAGTACGTC.

J is TRBJ2-7 and V is TRBV5-1, with D unclear. This CDR3 is built from 13 residues. V dropped 0 bases and J dropped 3 bases, with 7 bases sitting between them. Germline V gene sequence: CDR1 SGHRS, CDR2 YFSETQ. The CDR3 bases are TGCGCCAGCAGCTTGGGAGGCATCTACGAGCAGTACTTC. The encoded protein is CASSLGGIYEQYF.

CDR3 protein: CSARESLRRSPLHF. The CDR3, as DNA: TGCAGTGCTAGAGAGTCCCTCCGTAGGTCACCCCTCCACTTT. The gene calls are TRBV20-1 and TRBJ1-6; no clear D. Trimming took 0 bases from V and 10 from J, leaving 13 bases between them. The germline gives CDR1 DFQATT, CDR2 SNEGSKA (reference sequence). CDR3 size: 14 residues.

This chain connects TRBV19 to TRBJ2-7, with D possibly TRBD2 on 5 matching bases. This CDR3 has 15 residues. CDR1 LNHDA and CDR2 SQIVND come from the germline V gene (reference sequence). V was cut by 3 bases and J by 0 bases, with 12 bases left in between. CDR3 coding DNA: TGTGCCAGTAGTATTACGGCCGGGGACTCCTACGAGCAGTACGTC. Translated, it gives CASSITAGDSYEQYV.

This clonotype was observed once. The genes are TRBV29-1 and TRBJ2-2; the D is unclear. The germline CDR1 and CDR2 sequences are SQVTM and ANQGSEA. The V end lost 4 bases, the J end lost 5 bases, and 8 bases lay between the germline ends. This CDR3 contains 12 residues. CDR3 region: CSVAASTGELFF. CDR3 bases: TGCAGCGTTGCAGCTAGTACCGGGGAGCTGTTTTTT.

The genes are TRBV7-9 and TRBJ2-5; 9 bases map to TRBD1. The V and J ends lost 5 bases and 5 bases, in that order; junction bases with no gene match: 6. The CDR3 covers 14 residues. Germline CDR1 SEHNR, CDR2 FQNEAQ (reference sequence). In DNA form, the CDR3 reads TGTGCCAGCAGCGTACAGGGGGCGATGGAGACCCAGTACTTC. Protein product: CASSVQGAMETQYF. The full variable domain, with the rest looked up from reference TRBV7-9 and TRBJ2-5, is DTGVSQNPRHKITKRGQNVTFRCDPISEHNRLYWYRQTLGQGPEFLTYFQNEAQLEKSRLLSDRFSAERPKGSFSTLEIQRTEQGDSAMYLCASSVQGAMETQYFGPGTRLLVL.